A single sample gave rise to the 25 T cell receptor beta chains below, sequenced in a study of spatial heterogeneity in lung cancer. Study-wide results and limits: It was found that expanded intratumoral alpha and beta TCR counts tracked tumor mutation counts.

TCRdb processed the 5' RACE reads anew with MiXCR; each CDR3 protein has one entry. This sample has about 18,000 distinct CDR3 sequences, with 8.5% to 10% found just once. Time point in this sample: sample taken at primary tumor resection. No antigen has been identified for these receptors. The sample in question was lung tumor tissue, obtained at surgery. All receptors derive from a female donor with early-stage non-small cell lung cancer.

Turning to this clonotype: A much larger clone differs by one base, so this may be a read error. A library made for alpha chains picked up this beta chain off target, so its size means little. This CDR3 reads CAGSVGESGWSQHF. The DNA for the CDR3 is TGTGCCGGCAGCGTAGGAGAATCGGGCTGGTCCCAGCATTTT. V gene TRBV9 combines with J gene TRBJ1-5, with D unclear. The V gene's germline CDR1 is SGDLS and CDR2 YYNGEE. The CDR3 sequence is 14 residues long. Full variable domain (rest looked up from reference TRBV9 and TRBJ1-5): DSGVTQTPKHLITATGQRVTLRCSPRSGDLSVYWYQQSLDQGLQFLIQYYNGEERAKGNILERFSAQQFPDLHSELNLSSLELGDSALYFCAGSVGESGWSQHFGDGTRLSIL.

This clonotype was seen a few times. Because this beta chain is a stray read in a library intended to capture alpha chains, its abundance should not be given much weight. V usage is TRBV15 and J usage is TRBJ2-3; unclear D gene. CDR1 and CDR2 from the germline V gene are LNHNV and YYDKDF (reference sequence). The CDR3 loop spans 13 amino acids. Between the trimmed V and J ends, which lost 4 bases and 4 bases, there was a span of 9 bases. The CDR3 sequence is CATSKDPPDTQYF. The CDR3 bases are TGTGCCACCAGCAAAGACCCGCCAGATACGCAGTATTTT.

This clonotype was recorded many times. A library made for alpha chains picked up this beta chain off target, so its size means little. The CDR3 region has the DNA TGCAGTGCAGCCGGGACTAGCACAGAGACCCAGTACTTC. It yields the protein CSAAGTSTETQYF. The chain is built from TRBV20-1 and TRBJ2-5; TRBD2 matches 9 bases. Germline V gives CDR1 DFQATT, CDR2 SNEGSKA (reference sequence). The V gene end was trimmed by 6 bases and the J gene end by 4 bases; junction bases not matched to a gene: 6. The CDR3 length is 13 residues.

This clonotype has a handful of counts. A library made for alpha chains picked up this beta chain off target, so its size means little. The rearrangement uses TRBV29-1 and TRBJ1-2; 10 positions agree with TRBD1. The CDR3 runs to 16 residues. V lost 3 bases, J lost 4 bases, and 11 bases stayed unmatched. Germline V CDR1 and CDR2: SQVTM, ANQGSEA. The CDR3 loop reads CSVDGTGETPTYGYTF. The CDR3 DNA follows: TGCAGCGTTGACGGGACAGGGGAAACCCCTACCTATGGCTACACCTTC.

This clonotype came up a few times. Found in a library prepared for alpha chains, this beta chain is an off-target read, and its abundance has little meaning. The chain's CDR3 is CASSSAGTGVYNEQFF. The DNA of the CDR3 is TGCGCCAGCAGCTCGGCCGGGACAGGGGTCTACAATGAGCAGTTCTTC. This chain joins TRBV5-1 and TRBJ2-1; 10 bases align to TRBD1. This CDR3 has 16 amino acids. V lost 3 bases to trimming and J lost 3 bases; unmatched junction nucleotides: 6. Germline V gene lookup returns CDR1 SGHRS and CDR2 YFSETQ.

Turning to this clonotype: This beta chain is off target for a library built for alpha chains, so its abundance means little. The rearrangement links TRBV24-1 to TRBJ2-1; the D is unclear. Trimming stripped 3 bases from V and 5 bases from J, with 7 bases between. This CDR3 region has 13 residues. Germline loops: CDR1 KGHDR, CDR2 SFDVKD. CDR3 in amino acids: CATSDGRNNEQFF. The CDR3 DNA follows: TGTGCCACCAGTGATGGCAGGAACAATGAGCAGTTCTTC.

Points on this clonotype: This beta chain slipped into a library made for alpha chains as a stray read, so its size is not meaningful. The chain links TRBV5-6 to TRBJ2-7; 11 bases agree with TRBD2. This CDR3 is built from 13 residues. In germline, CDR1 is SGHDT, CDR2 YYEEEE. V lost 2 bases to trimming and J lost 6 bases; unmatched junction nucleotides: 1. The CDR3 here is CASSFTSGGEQYF. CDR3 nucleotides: TGTGCCAGCAGCTTTACTAGCGGGGGCGAGCAGTACTTC.

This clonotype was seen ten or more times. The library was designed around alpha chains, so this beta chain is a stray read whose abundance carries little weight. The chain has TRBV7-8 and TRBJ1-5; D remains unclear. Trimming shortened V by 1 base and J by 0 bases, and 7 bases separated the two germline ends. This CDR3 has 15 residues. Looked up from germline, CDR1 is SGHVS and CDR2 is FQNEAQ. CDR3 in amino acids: CASSLVGYSNQPQHF. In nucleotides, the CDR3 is TGTGCCAGCAGCTTAGTGGGGTATAGCAATCAGCCCCAGCATTTT.

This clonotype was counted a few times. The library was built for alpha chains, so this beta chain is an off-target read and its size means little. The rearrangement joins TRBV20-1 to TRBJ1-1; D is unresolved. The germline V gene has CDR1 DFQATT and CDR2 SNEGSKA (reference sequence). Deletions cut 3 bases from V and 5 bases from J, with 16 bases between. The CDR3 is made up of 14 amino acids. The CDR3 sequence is CSARQILRGTEAFF. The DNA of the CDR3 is TGCAGTGCTAGGCAAATCCTCCGAGGGACTGAAGCTTTCTTT.

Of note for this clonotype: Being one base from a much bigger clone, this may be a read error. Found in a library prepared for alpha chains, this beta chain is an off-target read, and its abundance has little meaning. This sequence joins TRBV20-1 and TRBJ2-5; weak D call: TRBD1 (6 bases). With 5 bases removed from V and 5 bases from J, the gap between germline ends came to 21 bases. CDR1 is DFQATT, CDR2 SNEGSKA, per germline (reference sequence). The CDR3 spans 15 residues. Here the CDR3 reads CSAGAFGTPKETQYF. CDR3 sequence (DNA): TGCAGTGCTGGAGCATTCGGGACACCGAAGGAGACCCAGTACTTC.

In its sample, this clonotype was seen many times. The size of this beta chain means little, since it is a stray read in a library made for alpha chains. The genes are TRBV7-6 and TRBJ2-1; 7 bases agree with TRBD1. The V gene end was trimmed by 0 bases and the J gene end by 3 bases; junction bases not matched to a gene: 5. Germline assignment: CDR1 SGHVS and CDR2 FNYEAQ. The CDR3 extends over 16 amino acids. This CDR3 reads CASSLATGVGYNEQFF. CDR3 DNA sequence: TGTGCCAGCAGCTTAGCTACAGGGGTCGGCTACAATGAGCAGTTCTTC. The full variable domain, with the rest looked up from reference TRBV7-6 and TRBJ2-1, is GAGVSQSPRYKVTKRGQDVALRCDPISGHVSLYWYRQALGQGPEFLTYFNYEAQQDKSGLPNDRFSAERPEGSISTLTIQRTEQRDSAMYRCASSLATGVGYNEQFFGPGTRLTVL.

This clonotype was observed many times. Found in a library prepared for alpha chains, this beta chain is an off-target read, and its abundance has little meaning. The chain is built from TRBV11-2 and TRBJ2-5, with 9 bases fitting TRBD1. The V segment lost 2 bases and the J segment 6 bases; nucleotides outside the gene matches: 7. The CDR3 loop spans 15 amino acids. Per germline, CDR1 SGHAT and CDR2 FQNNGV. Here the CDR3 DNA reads TGTGCCAGCAGCTTATTGGGACAGGGTGGAAAGACCCAGTACTTC. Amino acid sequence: CASSLLGQGGKTQYF.

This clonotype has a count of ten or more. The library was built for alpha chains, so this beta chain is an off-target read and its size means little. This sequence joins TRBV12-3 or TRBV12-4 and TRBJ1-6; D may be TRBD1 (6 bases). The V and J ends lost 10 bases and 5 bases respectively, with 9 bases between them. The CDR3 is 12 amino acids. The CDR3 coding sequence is TGTGCCACCACAGGGAATAATTCACCCCTCCACTTT. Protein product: CATTGNNSPLHF.

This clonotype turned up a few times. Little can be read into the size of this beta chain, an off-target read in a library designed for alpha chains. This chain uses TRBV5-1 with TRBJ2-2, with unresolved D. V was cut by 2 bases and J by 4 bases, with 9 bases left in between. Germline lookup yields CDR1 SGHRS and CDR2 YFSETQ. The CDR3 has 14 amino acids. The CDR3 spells CASSFGSSTGELFF. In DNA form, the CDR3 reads TGCGCCAGCAGCTTTGGGTCCAGCACCGGGGAGCTGTTTTTT.

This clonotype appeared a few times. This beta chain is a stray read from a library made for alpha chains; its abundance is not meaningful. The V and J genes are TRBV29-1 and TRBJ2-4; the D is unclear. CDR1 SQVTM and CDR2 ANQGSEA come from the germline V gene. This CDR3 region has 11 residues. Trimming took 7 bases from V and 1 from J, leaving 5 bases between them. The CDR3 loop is CSAGAKNIQYF. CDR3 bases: TGCAGCGCCGGTGCCAAAAACATTCAGTACTTC. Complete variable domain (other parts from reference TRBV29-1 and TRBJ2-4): SAVISQKPSRDICQRGTSLTIQCQVDSQVTMMFWYRQQPGQSLTLIATANQGSEATYESGFVIDKFPISRPNLTFSTLTVSNMSPEDSSIYLCSAGAKNIQYFGAGTRLSVL.

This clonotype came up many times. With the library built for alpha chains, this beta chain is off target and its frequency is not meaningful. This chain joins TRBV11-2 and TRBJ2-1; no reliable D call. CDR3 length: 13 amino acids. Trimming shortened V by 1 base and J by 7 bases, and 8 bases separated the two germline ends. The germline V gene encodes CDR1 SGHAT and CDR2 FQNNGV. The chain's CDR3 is CASSLVGQNEQFF. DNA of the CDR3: TGTGCCAGCAGCTTAGTTGGGCAGAATGAGCAGTTCTTC.

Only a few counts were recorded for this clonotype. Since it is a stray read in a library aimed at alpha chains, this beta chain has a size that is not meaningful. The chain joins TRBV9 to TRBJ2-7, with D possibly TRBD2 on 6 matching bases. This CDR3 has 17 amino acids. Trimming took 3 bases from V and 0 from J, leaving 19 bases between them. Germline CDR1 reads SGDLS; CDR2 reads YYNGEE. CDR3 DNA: TGTGCCAGCAGCGAGACCGACTACACTAGCTACTCCTACGAGCAGTACTTC. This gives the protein CASSETDYTSYSYEQYF.

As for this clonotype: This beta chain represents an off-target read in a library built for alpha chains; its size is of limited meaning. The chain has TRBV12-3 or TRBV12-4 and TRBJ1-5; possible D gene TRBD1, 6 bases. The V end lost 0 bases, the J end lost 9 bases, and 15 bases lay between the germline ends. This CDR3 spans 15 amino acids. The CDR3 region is CASSLADSGLRPQHF. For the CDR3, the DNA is TGTGCCAGCAGTTTAGCGGACAGTGGCCTAAGGCCCCAGCATTTT.

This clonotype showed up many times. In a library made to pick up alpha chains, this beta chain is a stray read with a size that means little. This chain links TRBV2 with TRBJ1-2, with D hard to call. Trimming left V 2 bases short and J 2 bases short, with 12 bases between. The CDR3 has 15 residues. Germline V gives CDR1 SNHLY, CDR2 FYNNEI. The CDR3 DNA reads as TGTGCCAGCAGTGAAACTTGGCAGGCCAACTATGGCTACACCTTC. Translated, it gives CASSETWQANYGYTF.

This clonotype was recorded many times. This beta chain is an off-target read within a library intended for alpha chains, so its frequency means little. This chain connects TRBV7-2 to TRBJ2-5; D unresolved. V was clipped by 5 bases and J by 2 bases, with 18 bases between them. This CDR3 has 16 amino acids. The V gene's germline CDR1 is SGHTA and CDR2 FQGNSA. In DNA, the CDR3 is TGTGCCAGCAGCCAAAACCGACGGACGCCACAAGAGACCCAGTACTTC. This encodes CASSQNRRTPQETQYF.

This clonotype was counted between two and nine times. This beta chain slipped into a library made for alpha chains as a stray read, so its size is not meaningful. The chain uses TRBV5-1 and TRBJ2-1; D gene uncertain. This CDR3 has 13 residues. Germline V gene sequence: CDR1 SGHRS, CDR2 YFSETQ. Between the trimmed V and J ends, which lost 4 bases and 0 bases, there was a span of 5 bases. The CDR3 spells CASSQPSYNEQFF. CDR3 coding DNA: TGCGCCAGCAGCCAACCCTCCTACAATGAGCAGTTCTTC.

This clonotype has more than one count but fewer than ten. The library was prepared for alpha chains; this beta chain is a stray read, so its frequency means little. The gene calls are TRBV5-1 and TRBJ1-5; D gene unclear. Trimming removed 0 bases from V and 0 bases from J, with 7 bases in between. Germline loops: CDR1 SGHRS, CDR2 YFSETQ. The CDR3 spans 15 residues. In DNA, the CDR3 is TGCGCCAGCAGCTTGGAGGGTAGTAGCAATCAGCCCCAGCATTTT. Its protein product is CASSLEGSSNQPQHF.

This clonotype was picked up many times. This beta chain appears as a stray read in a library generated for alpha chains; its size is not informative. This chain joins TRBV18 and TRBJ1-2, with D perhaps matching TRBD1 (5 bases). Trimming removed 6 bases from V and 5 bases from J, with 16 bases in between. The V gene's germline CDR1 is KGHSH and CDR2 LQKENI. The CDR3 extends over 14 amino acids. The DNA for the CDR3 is TGTGCCAGCTCCCAAGGGGCAGCATCATATGGCTACACCTTC. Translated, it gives CASSQGAASYGYTF.

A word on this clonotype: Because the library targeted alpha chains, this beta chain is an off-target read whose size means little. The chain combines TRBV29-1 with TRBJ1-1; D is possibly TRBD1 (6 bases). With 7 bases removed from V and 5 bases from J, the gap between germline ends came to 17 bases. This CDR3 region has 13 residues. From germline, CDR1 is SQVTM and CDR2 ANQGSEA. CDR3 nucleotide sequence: TGCAGCGCCGAACGGGGGCGAGGGACTGAAGCTTTCTTT. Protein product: CSAERGRGTEAFF.

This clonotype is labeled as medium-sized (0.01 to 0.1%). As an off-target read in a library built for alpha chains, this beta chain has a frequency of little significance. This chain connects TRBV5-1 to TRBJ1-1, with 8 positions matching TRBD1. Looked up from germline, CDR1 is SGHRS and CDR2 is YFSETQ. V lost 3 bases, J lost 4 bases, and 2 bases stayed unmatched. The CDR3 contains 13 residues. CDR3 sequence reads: CASSYGQGTEAFF. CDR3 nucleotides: TGCGCCAGCAGCTACGGACAGGGCACTGAAGCTTTCTTT.